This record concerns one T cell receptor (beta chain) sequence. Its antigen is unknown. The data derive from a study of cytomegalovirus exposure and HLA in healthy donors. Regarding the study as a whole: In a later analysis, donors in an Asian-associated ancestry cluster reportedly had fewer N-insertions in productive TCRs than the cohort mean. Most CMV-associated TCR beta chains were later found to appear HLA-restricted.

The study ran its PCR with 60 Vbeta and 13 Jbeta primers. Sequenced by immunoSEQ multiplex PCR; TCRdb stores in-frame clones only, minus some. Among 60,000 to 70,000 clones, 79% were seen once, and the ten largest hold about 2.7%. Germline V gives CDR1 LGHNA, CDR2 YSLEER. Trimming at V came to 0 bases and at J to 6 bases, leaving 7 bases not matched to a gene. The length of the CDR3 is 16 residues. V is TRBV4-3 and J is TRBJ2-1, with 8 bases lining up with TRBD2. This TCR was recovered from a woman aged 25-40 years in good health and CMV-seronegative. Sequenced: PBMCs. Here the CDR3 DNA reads TGCGCCAGCAGCCAAGATGGAGTAGCGGGATTCAATGAGCAGTTCTTC. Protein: CASSQDGVAGFNEQFF.